The 17 T cell receptor beta chains listed next were all sequenced from one sample in a study of blood T cells in healthy people across ages. A J-beta primer mix and a sample-barcoded 5' primer were used in a second PCR of roughly 7 to 12 cycles. One entry per CDR3 protein results from TCRdb running MiXCR on the 5' RACE reads. The repertoire has 800,000 to 900,000 distinct CDR3 sequences, approximately 67% of them found once; the top ten carry 25% to 35%. The sequenced sample was blood. Every receptor here comes from a man aged 30 to 45 in good health.

This clonotype was counted a single time. A junction end diverges from the germline sequence, so it may reflect a read error. This chain connects TRBV7-9 to TRBJ2-4, with D maybe TRBD1 (6 bases). The J call may not be correct, given that the DNA end is closer to TRBJ2-7. The CDR3 is made up of 12 amino acids. Germline assignment: CDR1 SEHNR and CDR2 FQNEAQ (reference sequence). The CDR3 DNA sequence: TGTTCCAGCAGCTACACAGGGACCGAGCAGTACTTC. Protein: CSSSYTGTEQYF.

This clonotype came up a few times. V gene TRBV5-1 combines with J gene TRBJ2-1, with a possible D match to TRBD2 (6 bases). This CDR3 is 16 amino acids long. Germline CDR1 and CDR2: SGHRS and YFSETQ. Trimming removed 1 base from V and 1 base from J, with 12 bases in between. The CDR3: CASSLKVAGSYNEQFF. Here the CDR3 DNA reads TGCGCCAGCAGCTTGAAGGTGGCGGGGTCCTACAATGAGCAGTTCTTC. Full variable domain (outside the CDR3, taken from reference TRBV5-1 and TRBJ2-1): KAGVTQTPRYLIKTRGQQVTLSCSPISGHRSVSWYQQTPGQGLQFLFEYFSETQRNKGNFPGRFSGRQFSNSRSEMNVSTLELGDSALYLCASSLKVAGSYNEQFFGPGTRLTVL.

V usage is TRBV4-3 and J usage is TRBJ2-7; D is unclear. This CDR3 contains 19 residues. V was pared by 0 bases and J by 3 bases, with 24 bases between. CDR1 LGHNA and CDR2 YSLEER come from the germline V gene. In DNA, the CDR3 is TGCGCCAGCAGCCAAGACACCGGTGAGCACTCGACTTGGGGCTACGAGCAGTACTTC. Translation: CASSQDTGEHSTWGYEQYF.

This clonotype was observed many times. The CDR3 loop reads CATGDFTDTQYF. In nucleotides, the CDR3 is TGTGCCACCGGGGACTTCACAGATACGCAGTATTTT. The chain combines TRBV24-1 with TRBJ2-3; TRBD2 is a possible D gene (6 bases). The germline V gene has CDR1 KGHDR and CDR2 SFDVKD. The CDR3 is made up of 12 amino acids. With 9 bases removed from V and 2 bases from J, the gap between germline ends came to 8 bases.

The genes are TRBV9 and TRBJ2-3; tentatively, D is TRBD1 (8 bases). The V and J ends lost 2 bases and 4 bases respectively, with 14 bases between them. This CDR3 region has 15 residues. CDR1 SGDLS and CDR2 YYNGEE come from the germline V gene. CDR3 DNA sequence: TGTGCCAGCAGCGTCCACAGGGGGGGTGCAGATACGCAGTATTTT. Protein: CASSVHRGGADTQYF.

The gene calls are TRBV4-2 and TRBJ1-1; possibly TRBD1 for D (6 bases). Per germline, CDR1 LGHNA and CDR2 YNFKEQ. Trimming shortened V by 0 bases and J by 1 base, and 9 bases separated the two germline ends. CDR3 size: 15 residues. Here the CDR3 reads CASSQDDRTNTEAFF. CDR3 nucleotides: TGTGCCAGCAGCCAAGACGACAGGACGAACACTGAAGCTTTCTTT.

This clonotype was seen just once. This chain links TRBV28 with TRBJ2-1; no clear D. CDR1 MDHEN and CDR2 SYDVKM come from the germline V gene. V was clipped by 4 bases and J by 6 bases, with 13 bases between them. The CDR3 runs 14 residues. The CDR3 loop reads CASSWAVGFNEQFF. The CDR3 DNA follows: TGTGCCAGCAGTTGGGCGGTGGGTTTCAATGAGCAGTTCTTC.

This rearrangement joins TRBV27 to TRBJ2-3, with TRBD2 matching over 12 bases. The CDR3 runs 17 residues. Trimming took 8 bases from V and 1 from J; bases not matched to a gene: 10. Per the germline V gene, CDR1 is MNHEY and CDR2 is SMNVEV (reference sequence). The CDR3 is CASLRLAGGPGTDTQYF. In nucleotides, the CDR3 is TGTGCCAGCCTACGGCTAGCGGGGGGGCCAGGCACAGATACGCAGTATTTT.

Concerning this clonotype: The junction does not match germline at one end; this may be a read error. The V call is TRBV5-6, the J call TRBJ1-2; D ambiguous. Germline lookup yields CDR1 SGHDT and CDR2 YYEEEE. The CDR3 extends over 13 amino acids. In DNA form, the CDR3 reads TGTGTCAGCAGCCCGGACTCCTACTATGGCTACACCTTC. Its translation: CVSSPDSYYGYTF. Looking up the rest from reference TRBV5-6 and TRBJ1-2 gives the full variable domain: DAGVTQSPTHLIKTRGQQVTLRCSPKSGHDTVSWYQQALGQGPQFIFQYYEEEERQRGNFPDRFSGHQFPNYSSELNVNALLLGDSALYLCVSSPDSYYGYTFGSGTRLTVV.

This clonotype was observed many times. The chain is built from TRBV3-1 and TRBJ2-5, with unresolved D. The CDR3 consists of 13 residues. The V gene lost 1 base and the J gene lost 5 bases, with 8 bases spanning the gap. Germline CDR1 LGHDT, CDR2 YNNKEL (reference sequence). Here the CDR3 DNA reads TGTGCCAGCAGCCAAGGGACGTCTGAGACCCAGTACTTC. It is translated as CASSQGTSETQYF.

This clonotype was picked up one time. The gene calls are TRBV7-9 and TRBJ1-1; D gene uncertain. Trimming stripped 1 base from V and 3 bases from J, with 6 bases between. The germline V gene encodes CDR1 SEHNR and CDR2 FQNEAQ (reference sequence). This CDR3 spans 13 amino acids. CDR3 sequence: CASSLVGDTEAFF. As DNA, the CDR3 is TGTGCCAGCAGCTTAGTGGGCGACACTGAAGCTTTCTTT.

This clonotype was picked up a small number of times. The chain couples TRBV30 to TRBJ1-1; D may be TRBD1 (5 bases). Germline loops: CDR1 GTSNPN, CDR2 SVGIG (reference sequence). The V and J ends lost 3 bases and 7 bases respectively, with 9 bases between them. The CDR3 spans 11 residues. CDR3 amino acids: CAWRDGGEAFF. The CDR3 region has the DNA TGTGCCTGGAGAGACGGGGGTGAAGCTTTCTTT.

The CDR3 DNA is TGTGCCAGCAGAGGAACCCTGTGGGAGCAGTACTTC. This sequence encodes CASRGTLWEQYF. The gene calls are TRBV27 and TRBJ2-5, with D maybe TRBD2 (5 bases). Trimming shortened V by 6 bases and J by 11 bases, and 16 bases separated the two germline ends. CDR1 is MNHEY and CDR2 is SMNVEV in the germline V gene (reference sequence). There are 12 residues in the CDR3.

The chain links TRBV29-1 to TRBJ2-3; D gene ambiguous. Germline-derived CDR1 and CDR2 are SQVTM and ANQGSEA. The CDR3 is 15 residues long. Trimming shortened V by 3 bases and J by 1 base, and 14 bases separated the two germline ends. CDR3 bases: TGCAGCGTTGATTGGTCAGCCTCCGGCACAGATACGCAGTATTTT. Encoded protein: CSVDWSASGTDTQYF.

V gene TRBV15 combines with J gene TRBJ1-5; 8 bases map to TRBD1. Germline trimming cut 2 bases from V and 3 bases from J; bases unmatched to any gene: 3. Germline V CDR1 and CDR2: LNHNV, YYDKDF (reference sequence). The CDR3 has 15 amino acids. The CDR3 nucleotides are TGTGCCACCAGCAGATCGGACAGGGACAATCAGCCCCAGCATTTT. Its translation is CATSRSDRDNQPQHF.

This clonotype was seen only a few times. V is TRBV7-2 and J is TRBJ1-4; a weak D match, TRBD1 (5 bases). CDR1 is SGHTA, CDR2 FQGNSA, per germline. The CDR3 runs 15 residues. The V and J ends lost 2 bases and 4 bases respectively, with 11 bases between them. CDR3 coding DNA: TGTGCCAGCAGCTTATGGTCGGGGCGTAATGAAAAACTGTTTTTT. Encoded protein: CASSLWSGRNEKLFF.

This chain links TRBV20-1 with TRBJ2-1; D unclear. Trimming left V 7 bases short and J 4 bases short, with 14 bases between. Germline CDR1 reads DFQATT; CDR2 reads SNEGSKA (reference sequence). This CDR3 has 13 residues. This CDR3 reads CSVPARPYNEQFF. In DNA, the CDR3 is TGCAGTGTGCCAGCCCGCCCATACAATGAGCAGTTCTTC.